The 4 T cell receptor beta chains below all came from one sample that was sequenced in a study of T cell responses to AZD1222 COVID-19 vaccine. The protocol was immunoSEQ multiplex PCR, while the TCRdb copy is restricted to in-frame clones and leaves out a portion. This table holds about 64,000 clones, 90% to 95% found once. The sequences come from peripheral blood, collected 28 days after the second dose of the MenACWY control vaccine. The source is an adult who received the MenACWY meningococcal vaccine as a control.

The chain uses TRBV6-1 and TRBJ2-7, with D maybe TRBD2 (7 bases). This CDR3 comprises 16 residues. Germline loops: CDR1 MNHNS, CDR2 SASEGT. V was trimmed by 3 bases and J by 6 bases, leaving 21 bases between them. DNA of the CDR3: TGTGCCAGCAGTGACGGGGGGCTCCGAAGAAGTATCGAGCAGTACTTC. Amino acid sequence: CASSDGGLRRSIEQYF.

This clone was counted only a few times. The chain has TRBV1 and TRBJ1-1. TRBV1 is deemed a pseudogene. The CDR3 has 14 residues. The CDR3, as DNA: TGCACCAGCAGCCACCCGATGATAGGATCCGAAGCTTTCTTT. Translated, it gives CTSSHPMIGSEAFF.

The chain employs TRBV9 and TRBJ1-6; D unclear. V was clipped by 3 bases and J by 2 bases, with 9 bases between them. Germline V gives CDR1 SGDLS, CDR2 YYNGEE. This CDR3 region has 15 residues. CDR3 DNA: TGTGCCAGCAGCGCGGACGGAGCCTATAATTCACCCCTCCACTTT. Translating it yields CASSADGAYNSPLHF.

This chain uses TRBV4-1 with TRBJ1-1, with D hard to call. CDR3 length: 12 residues. With 1 base removed from V and 7 bases from J, the gap between germline ends came to 7 bases. Germline V lookup: CDR1 MGHRA, CDR2 YSYEKL. CDR3 in DNA: TGCGCCAGCAGCCAAGGGCCCTATGAAGCTTTCTTT. It is translated as CASSQGPYEAFF.